Listed here is a single TCR beta chain. These data belong to a study of blood T cell repertoires in COVID-19. Study at large: The cDNA or gDNA used as material had been derived from T cells, B-cell-depleted T cells, or PBMCs.

With V trimmed by 3 bases and J by 6 bases, 14 bases remained unmatched. Germline V gives CDR1 KGHSH, CDR2 LQKENI. This CDR3 region has 16 residues. Original processing methods: Reference gene primer amplification in the assay estimated nucleated cell counts. Only in-frame clones appear in the TCRdb table, and some are missing; sequencing was by immunoSEQ multiplex PCR. The DNA gave D and trimming, while V, J and clone size come from that table. The data show approximately 250,000 clones, with around 89% seen just once and approximately 4% held by the top ten. The clonotype comes from a woman in her 30s with acute COVID-19. The chain carries TRBV18 and TRBJ2-7; 7 bases are shared with TRBD1. Sequenced input: PBMCs or T cells enriched from blood (not recorded which). Here the CDR3 DNA reads TGTGCCAGCTCACCGGGCGGACAACTGACAGGGCCCGAGCAGTACTTC. The encoded protein is CASSPGGQLTGPEQYF.